Listed here are 15 T cell receptor beta chains from one sample, sequenced in a study of CD8+ T cells in alopecia areata. The treatment is: oral pan-JAK inhibitor, 5-10 mg twice daily. The authors extracted RNA and reverse transcribed it into cDNA as the sequencing template. Profiled with immunoSEQ multiplex PCR; TCRdb holds only in-frame clones, not every one. Seen here are a few hundred thousand clones, roughly 56% observed once, and the top ten hold about 1.6%. The material sequenced was CD4+ T cells sorted from blood, taken at week 4, from a patient treated with tofacitinib. These receptors came from a human donor with alopecia areata.

The chain has TRBV29-1 and TRBJ1-2; D is unresolved. The CDR3 extends over 12 amino acids. V dropped 6 bases and J dropped 5 bases, with 13 bases sitting between them. Per germline, CDR1 SQVTM and CDR2 ANQGSEA. The CDR3 protein is CSVTTGSYGYTF. The CDR3 region has the DNA TGCAGCGTGACTACCGGGAGTTATGGCTACACCTTC.

This chain connects TRBV6-5 to TRBJ1-4; D is undetermined. V lost 5 bases and J 7 bases, leaving 5 bases between the germline ends. The CDR3 totals 11 residues. The V gene's germline CDR1 is MNHEY and CDR2 SVGAGI. The CDR3 sequence is CASSRGEKLFF. CDR3 sequence (DNA): TGTGCCAGCAGTCGGGGTGAAAAACTGTTTTTT.

This sequence joins TRBV29-1 and TRBJ1-2, with D unclear. CDR3 length: 9 residues. V was shortened by 6 bases and J by 8 bases, with 7 bases between the two germline ends. Per germline, CDR1 SQVTM and CDR2 ANQGSEA. The CDR3 sequence is CSVALGYTF. The CDR3 DNA is TGCAGCGTCGCCTTGGGCTACACCTTC.

The CDR3 nucleotides read TGTGCCACCCGACTCGGGCCCTACGAGCAGTACTTC. It codes for CATRLGPYEQYF. The V call is TRBV28, the J call TRBJ2-7, with unresolved D. The CDR3 spans 12 residues. Trimming took off 10 bases at V and 2 bases at J, with 12 bases between the two ends. Germline V gene lookup returns CDR1 MDHEN and CDR2 SYDVKM.

The chain joins TRBV15 to TRBJ1-5, with D tentatively TRBD1 (5 bases). V was clipped by 2 bases and J by 0 bases, with 14 bases between them. Germline V lookup: CDR1 LNHNV, CDR2 YYDKDF (reference sequence). The CDR3 is 17 amino acids. CDR3 amino acids: CATSRTGTPYSNQPQHF. The CDR3 DNA is TGTGCCACCAGCAGAACCGGGACGCCTTATAGCAATCAGCCCCAGCATTTT.

This clone was seen repeatedly, ten times or more. This rearrangement joins TRBV2 to TRBJ2-1, with a possible D match to TRBD1 (6 bases). V was trimmed by 5 bases and J by 0 bases, leaving 11 bases between them. The V gene's germline CDR1 is SNHLY and CDR2 FYNNEI. The CDR3 is 15 residues long. CDR3 protein: CASSRTDRSYNEQFF. The DNA for the CDR3 is TGTGCCAGCAGTCGGACAGATCGCTCCTACAATGAGCAGTTCTTC.

This clone occurred a few times. The chain is built from TRBV7-2 and TRBJ2-1; possible D gene TRBD2, 6 bases. This CDR3 is 13 amino acids long. Germline V gene sequence: CDR1 SGHTA, CDR2 FQGNSA. V lost 5 bases to trimming and J lost 10 bases, with 15 bases between them. This chain's CDR3 is CASSLGTPGEQFF. The CDR3 nucleotides read TGTGCCAGCAGCCTCGGGACTCCGGGCGAGCAGTTCTTC.

The rearrangement joins TRBV6-1 to TRBJ2-7; 9 positions match TRBD1. The CDR3 totals 14 residues. Trimming took 6 bases from V and 1 from J; bases not matched to a gene: 4. Germline V gene sequence: CDR1 MNHNS, CDR2 SASEGT. In nucleotides, the CDR3 is TGTGCCAGCAGAAGAGGGACAGGGTCCTACGAGCAGTACTTC. Translating gives CASRRGTGSYEQYF.

This clone was seen a handful of times. V usage is TRBV2 and J usage is TRBJ2-5, with D possibly TRBD1 on 6 matching bases. The CDR3 consists of 13 residues. The V end was cut by 6 bases, the J end by 1 base, with 9 bases between. Germline-derived CDR1 and CDR2 are SNHLY and FYNNEI. This CDR3 reads CASSRDTQETQYF. The CDR3 bases are TGTGCCAGCAGCAGGGACACCCAAGAGACCCAGTACTTC. Full variable domain (outside the CDR3, taken from reference TRBV2 and TRBJ2-5): EPEVTQTPSHQVTQMGQEVILRCVPISNHLYFYWYRQILGQKVEFLVSFYNNEISEKSEIFDDQFSVERPDGSNFTLKIRSTKLEDSAMYFCASSRDTQETQYFGPGTRLLVL.

The V and J genes are TRBV29-1 and TRBJ1-1; tentatively, D is TRBD1 (6 bases). CDR3 length equals 14 residues. V dropped 3 bases and J dropped 4 bases, with 15 bases sitting between them. CDR1 is SQVTM, CDR2 ANQGSEA, per germline. DNA for the CDR3: TGCAGCGTTGAGTCTTGGGGGCAGATCACTGAAGCTTTCTTT. Protein: CSVESWGQITEAFF.

The chain couples TRBV11-3 to TRBJ1-2, with 8 bases lining up with TRBD1. J gave up 3 bases and V 8 bases, and 5 bases lay outside the gene matches. Germline V gene lookup returns CDR1 SGHNT and CDR2 YENEEA. This CDR3 comprises 13 residues. The CDR3 region is CASPGGRDYGYTF. The CDR3 nucleotides read TGTGCCAGCCCAGGGGGCAGGGACTATGGCTACACCTTC. Based on the CDR3 plus reference TRBV11-3 and TRBJ1-2, the full variable domain is EAGVVQSPRYKIIEKKQPVAFWCNPISGHNTLYWYLQNLGQGPELLIRYENEEAVDDSQLPKDRFSAERLKGVDSTLKIQPAELGDSAVYLCASPGGRDYGYTFGSGTRLTVV.

The V gene is TRBV29-1, the J gene TRBJ1-2; D might be TRBD1 (6 bases). The CDR3 has 14 residues. Germline V gene sequence: CDR1 SQVTM, CDR2 ANQGSEA. With 4 bases removed from V and 6 bases from J, the gap between germline ends came to 18 bases. The DNA for the CDR3 is TGCAGCGTTGTTCAGGGGTTAACTATTGATGGCTACACCTTC. It yields the protein CSVVQGLTIDGYTF.

The V gene is TRBV9, the J gene TRBJ2-5; D is ambiguous. CDR1 and CDR2 (germline): SGDLS, YYNGEE. Trimming left V 7 bases short and J 2 bases short, with 12 bases between. The CDR3 covers 13 residues. CDR3 region: CASGGIIQETQYF. The CDR3 DNA is TGTGCCAGCGGTGGGATCATACAAGAGACCCAGTACTTC.

This clone was seen once. The CDR3 protein is CASSSLLGGTGELFF. CDR3 DNA sequence: TGCGCCAGCAGCAGCCTATTAGGTGGTACCGGGGAGCTGTTTTTT. The chain uses TRBV5-1 and TRBJ2-2; D ambiguous. In germline, CDR1 is SGHRS, CDR2 YFSETQ. V lost 4 bases, J lost 5 bases, and 15 bases lay in between. The CDR3 covers 15 residues.

The chain links TRBV5-1 to TRBJ2-5, with D perhaps TRBD1 (5 bases). The V end was cut by 3 bases, the J end by 5 bases, with 23 bases between. The CDR3 is 17 residues long. The germline V gene encodes CDR1 SGHRS and CDR2 YFSETQ. CDR3 sequence reads: CASSSPRARSYGETQYF. The DNA for the CDR3 is TGCGCCAGCAGCTCCCCCAGGGCTCGGTCGTATGGGGAGACCCAGTACTTC. Filled out from reference TRBV5-1 and TRBJ2-5, the complete variable domain reads KAGVTQTPRYLIKTRGQQVTLSCSPISGHRSVSWYQQTPGQGLQFLFEYFSETQRNKGNFPGRFSGRQFSNSRSEMNVSTLELGDSALYLCASSSPRARSYGETQYFGPGTRLLVL.